This T cell receptor beta chain was profiled in a study of cytomegalovirus exposure and HLA in healthy donors. Points on this clone: Antigen: not known.

The PCR had 60 Vbeta and 13 Jbeta primers. Produced via immunoSEQ multiplex PCR; TCRdb's table is partial and in-frame only. The table lists under 200,000 clones, 80% of them singletons. General study findings and limits: In an earlier analysis, productive rearrangement rates for most beta V segments clustered near 87% or 30%.

The CDR3 sequence is 16 residues long. Germline V gene lookup returns CDR1 MDHEN and CDR2 SYDVKM. Trimming pared 2 bases from V and 4 bases from J, leaving 17 bases between. The TCR was taken from a woman aged 50 to 60 in good health and CMV-seropositive. Sequencing was done on a sample of PBMCs. The chain recombines TRBV28 with TRBJ1-1, with D uncertain. The CDR3 sequence: CASSLGLGDRRTEAFF. CDR3 DNA: TGTGCCAGCAGTTTAGGGTTAGGAGATCGGCGCACTGAAGCTTTCTTT.